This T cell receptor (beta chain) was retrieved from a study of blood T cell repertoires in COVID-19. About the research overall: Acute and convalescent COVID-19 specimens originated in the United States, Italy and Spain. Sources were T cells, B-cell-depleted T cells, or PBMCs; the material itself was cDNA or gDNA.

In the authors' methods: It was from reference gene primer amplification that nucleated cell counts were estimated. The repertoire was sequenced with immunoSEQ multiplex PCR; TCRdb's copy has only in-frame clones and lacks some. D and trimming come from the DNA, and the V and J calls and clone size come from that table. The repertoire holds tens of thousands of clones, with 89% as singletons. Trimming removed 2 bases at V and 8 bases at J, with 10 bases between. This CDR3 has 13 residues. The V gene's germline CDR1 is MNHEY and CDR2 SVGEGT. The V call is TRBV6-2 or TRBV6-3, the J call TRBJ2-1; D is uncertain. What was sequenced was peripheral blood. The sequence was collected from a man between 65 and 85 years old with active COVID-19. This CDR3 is CASSYTRGDEQFF. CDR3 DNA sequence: TGTGCCAGCAGTTACACGAGAGGTGATGAGCAGTTCTTC.